The 23 T cell receptor beta chains below come from one sample, sequenced in a study of blood T cell repertoires in COVID-19. The assay was immunoSEQ multiplex PCR, and TCRdb's table has in-frame clones only and misses some. The table shows about 270,000 clones, with about nine tenths occurring only once. The source material was peripheral blood. The receptors were gathered from a man between 40 and 49 years old with active or convalescent COVID-19.

In this sample, this clone turned up a few times. The rearrangement joins TRBV24-1 to TRBJ2-3; tentatively, D is TRBD1 (5 bases). The CDR3 totals 13 residues. Germline V gene sequence: CDR1 KGHDR, CDR2 SFDVKD. Trimming cost V 10 bases and J 0 bases, with 10 bases left between them. CDR3 sequence reads: CATSQDSTDTQYF. CDR3 DNA: TGTGCCACTTCACAGGATAGCACAGATACGCAGTATTTT.

V gene TRBV10-1 combines with J gene TRBJ2-4; D is unclear. V was cut by 3 bases and J by 0 bases, with 9 bases left in between. Per the germline V gene, CDR1 is WNHNN and CDR2 is SYGVQD (reference sequence). The CDR3 extends over 15 amino acids. The DNA for the CDR3 is TGCGCCAGCAGTGAAGTGGCTCTAGCCAAAAACATTCAGTACTTC. It specifies CASSEVALAKNIQYF.

V is TRBV5-4 and J is TRBJ2-5; 7 bases align to TRBD2. The CDR3 spans 13 residues. Germline-derived CDR1 and CDR2 are SGHNT and YYREEE (reference sequence). V gave up 7 bases and J gave up 1 base; unmatched junction bases: 4. CDR3 sequence (DNA): TGTGCCAGCGCGACGGGGGGCCAAGAGACCCAGTACTTC. It codes for CASATGGQETQYF.

The V and J genes are TRBV5-1 and TRBJ1-4; perhaps TRBD1 as D (6 bases). Germline-derived CDR1 and CDR2 are SGHRS and YFSETQ. The germline V and J ends were trimmed by 5 bases and 5 bases, with 19 bases remaining between them. The CDR3 covers 16 residues. In DNA, the CDR3 is TGCGCCAGCAGATCTGCTGGTACAGGGTTAAATGAAAAACTGTTTTTT. Protein sequence: CASRSAGTGLNEKLFF.

The V call is TRBV19, the J call TRBJ1-1; the match to TRBD1 covers 8 bases. V shed 6 bases, J shed 0 bases, and the junction held 6 bases outside the gene matches. Per germline, CDR1 LNHDA and CDR2 SQIVND (reference sequence). The CDR3 contains 15 residues. The CDR3 here is CASRRWTGMNTEAFF. DNA of the CDR3: TGTGCCAGTAGGCGTTGGACAGGGATGAACACTGAAGCTTTCTTT.

The chain employs TRBV7-9 and TRBJ1-3; 10 bases line up with TRBD1. V was clipped by 4 bases and J by 7 bases; unmatched bases: 7. The CDR3 is made up of 15 amino acids. Germline V gives CDR1 SEHNR, CDR2 FQNEAQ (reference sequence). Here the CDR3 DNA reads TGTGCCAGCAGCTACGGACAGGGGGAAGGTAACACCATATATTTT. Its translation: CASSYGQGEGNTIYF.

The rearrangement joins TRBV3-1 (or the pseudogene TRBV3-2) to TRBJ2-3, with 7 bases matching TRBD1. The CDR3 extends over 14 amino acids. V gave up 5 bases and J gave up 1 base; unmatched junction bases: 3. Germline V gene lookup returns CDR1 LGHDT and CDR2 YNNKEL (reference sequence). The CDR3 sequence is CASSFTGGTDTQYF. The CDR3 DNA reads as TGTGCCAGCAGCTTCACAGGGGGCACAGATACGCAGTATTTT.

The chain uses TRBV9 and TRBJ2-1, with 7 bases matching TRBD1. This CDR3 region has 15 residues. CDR1 and CDR2 from the germline V gene are SGDLS and YYNGEE. After removal of 4 bases from V and 3 bases from J, the junction contained 7 bases not matched to a gene. This CDR3 is CASSPRQGVYNEQFF. The DNA for the CDR3 is TGTGCCAGCAGCCCCCGACAGGGTGTCTACAATGAGCAGTTCTTC.

V usage is TRBV7-6 and J usage is TRBJ2-1, with 9 bases that match TRBD2. The trim removed 5 bases at V and 6 bases at J, leaving 8 bases unmatched. The CDR3 runs to 15 residues. Germline V lookup: CDR1 SGHVS, CDR2 FNYEAQ. The CDR3 is CASSTSSGVLNEQFF. DNA for the CDR3: TGTGCCAGCAGCACCTCTAGCGGGGTACTCAATGAGCAGTTCTTC.

This chain uses TRBV4-1 with TRBJ1-1; TRBD1 might be the D (6 bases). Germline V gives CDR1 MGHRA, CDR2 YSYEKL. Between the trimmed V and J ends, which lost 1 base and 4 bases, there was a span of 13 bases. CDR3 length: 15 amino acids. The CDR3 sequence is CASSQVPQGFTEAFF. For the CDR3, the DNA is TGCGCCAGCAGCCAAGTCCCTCAGGGGTTCACTGAAGCTTTCTTT.

The V gene is TRBV4-1, the J gene TRBJ1-5; 8 bases agree with TRBD1. From germline, CDR1 is MGHRA and CDR2 YSYEKL. This CDR3 spans 17 amino acids. The V gene end was trimmed by 0 bases and the J gene end by 0 bases; junction bases not matched to a gene: 4. The CDR3 protein is CASSQETGVYSNQPQHF. CDR3 nucleotide sequence: TGCGCCAGCAGCCAAGAGACAGGGGTCTATAGCAATCAGCCCCAGCATTTT.

V gene TRBV5-1 combines with J gene TRBJ2-1, with 10 bases fitting TRBD2. Germline lookup yields CDR1 SGHRS and CDR2 YFSETQ. After removal of 0 bases from V and 5 bases from J, the junction contained 2 bases not matched to a gene. This CDR3 has 15 amino acids. In DNA, the CDR3 is TGCGCCAGCAGCTTGGCTAGCGGGGGAAACAATGAGCAGTTCTTC. It codes for CASSLASGGNNEQFF.

J is TRBJ1-2 and V is TRBV30; TRBD1 matches at 7 bases. CDR1 GTSNPN and CDR2 SVGIG come from the germline V gene (reference sequence). Trimming cost V 5 bases and J 7 bases; bases outside gene matches: 10. CDR3 length: 13 amino acids. The chain's CDR3 is CAWGRGTERGYTF. The CDR3 DNA reads as TGTGCCTGGGGTAGGGGGACAGAGCGTGGCTACACCTTC.

The rearrangement uses TRBV12-3 or TRBV12-4 and TRBJ1-1; D might be TRBD1 (5 bases). V shed 6 bases and J shed 4 bases, with 12 bases lying between them. This CDR3 spans 13 amino acids. The CDR3 coding sequence is TGTGCCAGCAGCCCTAGTGGGGCCACTGAAGCTTTCTTT. Its protein product is CASSPSGATEAFF.

This chain joins TRBV6-1 and TRBJ1-1, with D possibly being TRBD1 (5 bases). Trimming shortened V by 3 bases and J by 5 bases, and 13 bases separated the two germline ends. Germline lookup yields CDR1 MNHNS and CDR2 SASEGT. CDR3 size: 14 residues. As DNA, the CDR3 is TGTGCCAGCAGTGAGGAGACAGTGGCAACTGAAGCTTTCTTT. This gives the protein CASSEETVATEAFF.

This clone was observed a handful of times. In DNA, the CDR3 is TGTGCCGGTGACAGGGCGGGTTACGAGCAGTACTTC. Protein sequence: CAGDRAGYEQYF. The chain uses TRBV30 and TRBJ2-7, with 7 bases identical to TRBD1. V shed 8 bases, J shed 4 bases, and the junction held 8 bases outside the gene matches. Germline V CDR1 and CDR2: GTSNPN, SVGIG (reference sequence). The CDR3 totals 12 residues.

The CDR3 here is CASSLTFGEKLFF. The CDR3 DNA follows: TGTGCCAGCAGCTTAACATTCGGGGAAAAACTGTTTTTT. The chain is built from TRBV7-2 and TRBJ1-4; no reliable D call. In germline, CDR1 is SGHTA, CDR2 FQGNSA. This CDR3 is 13 amino acids long. Trimming cost V 2 bases and J 8 bases, with 9 bases left between them. The full variable domain, rest sourced from reference TRBV7-2 and TRBJ1-4, is GAGVSQSPSNKVTEKGKDVELRCDPISGHTALYWYRQSLGQGLEFLIYFQGNSAPDKSGLPSDRFSAERTGGSVSTLTIQRTQQEDSAVYLCASSLTFGEKLFFGSGTQLSVL.

This rearrangement joins TRBV18 to TRBJ2-3; tentative D call: TRBD2 (6 bases). Germline V gene data show CDR1 as KGHSH and CDR2 as LQKENI. This CDR3 spans 16 amino acids. V was shortened by 5 bases and J by 3 bases, with 18 bases between the two germline ends. CDR3 loop: CASSSRARGGTDTQYF. CDR3 nucleotide sequence: TGTGCCAGCTCATCCCGAGCAAGGGGAGGTACAGATACGCAGTATTTT.

In nucleotides, the CDR3 is TGTGCCAGCAGTCCCCCAAGGGGCAGCTTTCAAAACTATGGCTACACCTTC. Amino acid sequence: CASSPPRGSFQNYGYTF. The genes are TRBV28 and TRBJ1-2, with D perhaps TRBD1 (5 bases). The V gene lost 5 bases and the J gene lost 2 bases, with 21 bases spanning the gap. Per germline, CDR1 MDHEN and CDR2 SYDVKM. The CDR3 totals 17 residues.

V is TRBV9 and J is TRBJ1-4; TRBD1 matches 7 bases. The V gene's germline CDR1 is SGDLS and CDR2 YYNGEE. This CDR3 is 16 amino acids long. Trimming at V came to 4 bases and at J to 1 base, leaving 7 bases not matched to a gene. This CDR3 reads CASSPSGQRTNEKLFF. For the CDR3, the DNA is TGTGCCAGCAGCCCCTCGGGACAGCGAACTAATGAAAAACTGTTTTTT. Full variable domain (rest looked up from reference TRBV9 and TRBJ1-4): DSGVTQTPKHLITATGQRVTLRCSPRSGDLSVYWYQQSLDQGLQFLIQYYNGEERAKGNILERFSAQQFPDLHSELNLSSLELGDSALYFCASSPSGQRTNEKLFFGSGTQLSVL.

V is TRBV19 and J is TRBJ2-7; possibly TRBD2 for D (7 bases). CDR1 and CDR2 from the germline V gene are LNHDA and SQIVND (reference sequence). V lost 7 bases and J lost 1, with 11 bases in between. This CDR3 contains 13 residues. CDR3 sequence: CASNGGPSYEQYF. CDR3 nucleotides: TGTGCCAGTAACGGGGGGCCGTCCTACGAGCAGTACTTC.

The CDR3, as DNA: TGCAGCGTTGAAGGACAGGCAAGGGGGCGAACCGGGGAGCTGTTTTTT. Translated, it gives CSVEGQARGRTGELFF. The chain couples TRBV29-1 to TRBJ2-2; the match to TRBD1 covers 7 bases. The trim removed 1 base at V and 5 bases at J, leaving 10 bases unmatched. CDR1 is SQVTM and CDR2 is ANQGSEA in the germline V gene. The CDR3 runs 16 residues.

J is TRBJ1-1 and V is TRBV14, with a tentative D call TRBD1 (6 bases). The V and J ends lost 2 bases and 5 bases respectively, with 18 bases between them. The CDR3 is made up of 16 amino acids. Germline assignment: CDR1 SGHDN and CDR2 FVKESK. The CDR3, as DNA: TGTGCCAGCAGCCAAAAGGGTTGGGAGGGGGAGACTGAAGCTTTCTTT. Protein sequence: CASSQKGWEGETEAFF.